What follows describes a single T cell receptor (beta chain). This clonotype was observed a few times. Its antigen remains unidentified. No much larger clone exists at a distance of one base, and base qualities are not known. Library preparation employed 5' RACE. Sequenced using an Illumina HiSeq 2000. Template switching added a universal primer binding site, and the final cDNA carried a unique molecular identifier that allowed TCR cDNA molecules to be counted accurately. First-strand cDNA for TCR alpha and beta chains was synthesized from specific primers in the conserved constant-segment region. To control for contamination, each cDNA library was double barcoded with a SMART-Mk sample barcode plus Illumina barcodes. Two successive PCR steps introduced TruSeq adapter sequences along with Illumina sample barcodes. TCR alpha and beta cDNA libraries were sequenced on the Illumina HiSeq platform with custom primers. The paper's data handling went like this. MiGEC was used to process raw reads and extract unique molecular identifiers, and MiXCR was used to find CDR3 positions. For each individual, recombination models were inferred using an EM algorithm with the repgenHMM and IGoR tools. The tcR package in R was used for shared clonotype analysis, with sharing normalized by the product of cloneset sizes. To study raw recombination without the effects of thymic and clonal selection, out-of-frame nonproductive sequences were analyzed. The public reads were reanalyzed by TCRdb: fastp trimming at Q25, MiXCR alignment, in-frame beta chains only. Each entry merges the rows of one CDR3 protein and shows their most common DNA and genes. TCRdb's processing, not the authors', yielded these V and J calls. The sample has 520,000 or so distinct CDR3 sequences on record, around 20% of them singletons. The top ten clonotypes cover 0.8% to 1% of the sample.

Only healthy Caucasian donors were included. The twin cohort comprised three pairs of female monozygotic twins, all aged roughly 18 to 30 years. CD4+ and CD8+ T cell populations were isolated with positive isolation kits from Invitrogen. For CDR1 and CDR2, the germline V gene (reference sequence) lists SEHNR and FQNEAQ. V drops 5 bases and J drops 0 bases, leaving 17 bases in between. Reading from cysteine to phenylalanine, the CDR3 counts 17 amino acids. Just the 51-base CDR3 DNA is kept, in frame starting at base 1. This record belongs to a study of identical twins listed by TCRdb under 2016. Looking at the study overall: TCR alpha and beta repertoires from monozygotic twins, unrelated adults of various ages and cord blood were deep-sequenced to test whether fetal clonotypes persist. Replicate twin experiments were performed at different times using different library preparation protocols to rule out contamination.

The investigation overall reported the following: In beta out-of-frame sequences, excess twin sharing was weaker, because having fewer shared sequences lowered the signal-to-noise ratio. Invariant T cells such as MAIT and iNKT could partly confound zero-insertion analyses, though diverse VJ usage argued against this for most clonotypes. Because the same donors could not be followed over many years, the conclusions depended on cross-sectional statistical analysis. Abundant cord blood beta clonotypes had fewer insertions, young adult naive repertoires showed a similar but weaker trend, and memory repertoires showed no such trend. Compared with coincidental sharing between unrelated individuals, an excess of low generation-probability sequences was observed among out-of-frame TCR alpha sequences shared between twins. Out-of-frame TCR alpha sharing in monozygotic twins was systematically underestimated by recombination models, whereas sharing between unrelated individuals was in agreement with the recombination models.

These records were also assigned to another study, of T cells expressing NK-cell markers. The second publication reports: Three sorted T-cell subsets (CD3+CD56+NKG2C+, CD3+CD56+NKG2C- and CD3+CD56-NKG2C+) from about 8 donors had their TCR beta-chain repertoires profiled. Seven of the eight sequenced donors were HCMV-seropositive and one was HCMV-seronegative. In several experiments an anti-gammadeltaTCR antibody was added to restrict sorting to alphabetaTCR-expressing T cells. In more than five donors, the dominant CD3+CD56+NKG2C+ clonotypes were found to rank among the top 10 CD8+ clonotypes and to make up about 1.0-7.0% of CD8+ T cells. Those dominant clonotypes were again the most abundant among CD3+CD56-NKG2C+ cells in a handful of donors, at about 25-65%. Whether the expanded NKG2C-expressing T cell clones were specific for HCMV antigens remained unclear. All eight donors whose samples were sequenced were randomly selected healthy volunteers, three of them men and five women. HCMV-specific IgG was detected in serum with a commercial ELISA kit to determine HCMV serostatus. MIGEC was used to demultiplex reads and group the reads by UMI, and MiTCR was used to assemble and quantify clonotypes. Only TCR cDNA sequences supported by at least two reads were kept to exclude erroneous sequences. The tcR package was used for downstream repertoire analysis, and clonotypes were matched across fractions by CDR3 nucleotide sequence plus V segment. VDJmatch was used to annotate antigen specificity against VDJdb, with one amino acid substitution in CDR3 permitted.

The chain links TRBV7-9 with TRBJ2-1, with no confidently assigned D gene. This receptor was obtained from a woman aged 18-30 years in good health. The specimen sequenced was CD4+ T cells sorted from blood. The CDR3 protein is CASSTPRSLSSYNEQFF. The nucleotide sequence reads as follows: TGTGCCAGCAGCACTCCGAGATCTTTAAGCTCCTACAATGAGCAGTTCTTC. This CDR3, with the reference TRBV7-9 and TRBJ2-1 proteins standing in past its ends, gives the full variable domain DTGVSQNPRHKITKRGQNVTFRCDPISEHNRLYWYRQTLGQGPEFLTYFQNEAQLEKSRLLSDRFSAERPKGSFSTLEIQRTEQGDSAMYLCASSTPRSLSSYNEQFFGPGTRLTVL.